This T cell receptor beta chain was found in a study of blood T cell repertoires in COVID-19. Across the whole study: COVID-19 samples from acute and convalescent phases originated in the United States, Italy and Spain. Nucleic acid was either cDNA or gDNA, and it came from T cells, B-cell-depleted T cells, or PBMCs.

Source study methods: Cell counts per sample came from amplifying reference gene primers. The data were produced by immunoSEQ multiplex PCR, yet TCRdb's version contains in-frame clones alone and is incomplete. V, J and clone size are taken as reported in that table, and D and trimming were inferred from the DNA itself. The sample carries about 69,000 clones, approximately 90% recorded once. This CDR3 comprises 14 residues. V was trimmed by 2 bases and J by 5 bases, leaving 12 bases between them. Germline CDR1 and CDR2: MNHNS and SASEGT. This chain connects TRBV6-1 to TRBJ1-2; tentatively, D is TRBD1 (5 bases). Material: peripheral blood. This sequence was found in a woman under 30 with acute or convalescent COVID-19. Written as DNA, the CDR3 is TGTGCCAGCAGTGAACAGGCAGGGCCATATGGCTACACCTTC. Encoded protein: CASSEQAGPYGYTF.